This record covers a single TCR beta chain. Germline assignment: CDR1 LNHNV and CDR2 YYDKDF (reference sequence). The CDR3 runs 17 residues. V shed 0 bases, J shed 8 bases, and the junction held 8 bases outside the gene matches. The data belong to a study of blood T cells in healthy people across ages. Next came a second PCR, run for about 7 to 12 cycles, which used a sample-barcoded 5' primer along with a J-beta primer mix. From the 5' RACE reads, TCRdb called clonotypes with MiXCR, one entry per CDR3 protein. The sample shows 1.5 million to 2 million distinct CDR3 sequences, about 49% of them seen only once.

The sequenced sample was blood. The sequence was obtained from a woman aged 40-49 years in good health. V and J are TRBV15 and TRBJ2-3, with 13 bases matching TRBD2. CDR3 in DNA: TGTGCCACCAGCAGAGATTTGGGACTAGCGGGGACGGGTACGCAGTATTTT. It yields the protein CATSRDLGLAGTGTQYF.